The 19 T cell receptor beta chains listed next were all sequenced from one sample in a study of Ad26.COV2.S vaccination and SARS-CoV-2 variants. Treatment: 15 to 20 received Ad26.COV2.S at low or high dose, single or two shots; several received placebo; per-sample allocation not given. Day 63 after the first vaccine or placebo injection was the time point for sampling. Sequencing used immunoSEQ multiplex PCR; TCRdb keeps in-frame clones, though not all of them. Counted here are about 680,000 clones, about 90% occurring once; the ten biggest clones make up approximately 1.5%. The starting material was peripheral blood, obtained in a trial of Ad26.COV2.S vaccine versus placebo. These receptor sequences come from a person aged 18 to 59 who received the Ad26.COV2.S COVID-19 vaccine or a placebo.

V usage is TRBV19 and J usage is TRBJ2-7; D is ambiguous. The germline CDR1 and CDR2 sequences are LNHDA and SQIVND (reference sequence). The CDR3 sequence is 15 residues long. With 6 bases removed from V and 3 bases from J, the gap between germline ends came to 18 bases. The CDR3 region is CASSPSVGANYEQYF. The CDR3 DNA is TGTGCCAGTAGCCCGTCGGTTGGAGCGAACTACGAGCAGTACTTC. Looking up the rest from reference TRBV19 and TRBJ2-7 gives the full variable domain: DGGITQSPKYLFRKEGQNVTLSCEQNLNHDAMYWYRQDPGQGLRLIYYSQIVNDFQKGDIAEGYSVSREKKESFPLTVTSAQKNPTAFYLCASSPSVGANYEQYFGPGTRLTVT.

This sequence joins TRBV5-6 and TRBJ1-5; D is uncertain. Per germline, CDR1 SGHDT and CDR2 YYEEEE. This CDR3 contains 12 residues. V lost 4 bases and J lost 16, with 18 bases in between. The CDR3 sequence is CASSIDGSPKHF. CDR3 nucleotides: TGTGCCAGCAGCATTGACGGTTCCCCCAAACATTTT. Together with reference TRBV5-6 and TRBJ1-5, the CDR3 gives the full variable domain: DAGVTQSPTHLIKTRGQQVTLRCSPKSGHDTVSWYQQALGQGPQFIFQYYEEEERQRGNFPDRFSGHQFPNYSSELNVNALLLGDSALYLCASSIDGSPKHFGDGTRLSIL.

The rearrangement joins TRBV27 to TRBJ1-1, with D maybe TRBD1 (6 bases). Germline V gene sequence: CDR1 MNHEY, CDR2 SMNVEV (reference sequence). CDR3 length: 14 residues. V was pared by 2 bases and J by 1 base, with 8 bases between. DNA for the CDR3: TGTGCCAGCAGTTTAGGGGGGGCGAACACTGAAGCTTTCTTT. It is translated as CASSLGGANTEAFF.

The chain is built from TRBV6-6 and TRBJ1-4, with TRBD1 matching over 9 bases. In germline, CDR1 is MNHNY, CDR2 SVGAGI (reference sequence). This CDR3 comprises 15 residues. Losses at the gene ends were 5 bases for V and 7 bases for J; bases not matched to a gene: 8. CDR3 amino acids: CASSPPGQGGEKLFF. The DNA of the CDR3 is TGTGCCAGCAGTCCCCCGGGACAGGGAGGTGAAAAACTGTTTTTT.

The chain employs TRBV7-8 and TRBJ2-1, with 8 bases lining up with TRBD2. Trimming cost V 2 bases and J 9 bases; bases outside gene matches: 3. CDR1 and CDR2 (germline): SGHVS, FQNEAQ. The CDR3 contains 13 residues. DNA for the CDR3: TGTGCCAGCAGCTTAATTGCGGGAGGTGAGCAGTTCTTC. Amino acids: CASSLIAGGEQFF.

This chain uses TRBV7-9 with TRBJ1-6, with 7 bases lining up with TRBD1. This CDR3 contains 15 residues. Germline CDR1 is SEHNR and CDR2 is FQNEAQ (reference sequence). Unmatched junction bases numbered 7, after V lost 5 bases and J lost 6 bases. CDR3 amino acids: CASSPLGTVNSPLHF. The CDR3 region has the DNA TGTGCCAGCAGCCCCCTCGGGACAGTTAATTCACCCCTCCACTTT. Filled out from reference TRBV7-9 and TRBJ1-6, the complete variable domain reads DTGVSQNPRHKITKRGQNVTFRCDPISEHNRLYWYRQTLGQGPEFLTYFQNEAQLEKSRLLSDRFSAERPKGSFSTLEIQRTEQGDSAMYLCASSPLGTVNSPLHFGNGTRLTVT.

The genes are TRBV7-2 and TRBJ2-2; D not resolved. This CDR3 is 14 amino acids long. CDR1 and CDR2 from the germline V gene are SGHTA and FQGNSA. Trimming removed 7 bases from V and 1 base from J, with 10 bases in between. CDR3 nucleotide sequence: TGTGCCAGCACCCTAAGGCGGAACACCGGGGAGCTGTTTTTT. Its protein is CASTLRRNTGELFF.

To note about this clone: The same CDR3 also results from other DNA sequences found in this sample. V usage is TRBV5-1 and J usage is TRBJ1-1; no clear D. The CDR3 covers 14 residues. CDR1 is SGHRS and CDR2 is YFSETQ in the germline V gene. Trimming left V 0 bases short and J 1 base short, with 7 bases between. Here the CDR3 reads CASSLGQENTEAFF. As DNA, the CDR3 is TGCGCCAGCAGCTTGGGGCAGGAGAACACTGAAGCTTTCTTT. Full variable domain (rest looked up from reference TRBV5-1 and TRBJ1-1): KAGVTQTPRYLIKTRGQQVTLSCSPISGHRSVSWYQQTPGQGLQFLFEYFSETQRNKGNFPGRFSGRQFSNSRSEMNVSTLELGDSALYLCASSLGQENTEAFFGQGTRLTVV.

The genes are TRBV27 and TRBJ2-7, with 7 bases fitting TRBD1. V shed 5 bases, J shed 3 bases, and the junction held 4 bases outside the gene matches. Germline assignment: CDR1 MNHEY and CDR2 SMNVEV (reference sequence). The CDR3 has 13 amino acids. CDR3 amino acids: CASSNRQGYEQYF. As DNA, the CDR3 is TGTGCCAGCAGTAACAGACAGGGCTACGAGCAGTACTTC.

CDR3 loop: CASSLSTSYNEQFF. CDR3 nucleotide sequence: TGTGCCAGCAGCCTGTCGACATCCTACAATGAGCAGTTCTTC. The chain is built from TRBV7-9 and TRBJ2-1; no definite D call. CDR1 and CDR2 (germline): SEHNR, FQNEAQ (reference sequence). Trimming cost V 5 bases and J 1 base, with 9 bases left between them. The CDR3 is made up of 14 amino acids.

This sequence joins TRBV30 and TRBJ2-2; no clear D. The CDR3 totals 13 residues. The V end lost 4 bases, the J end lost 0 bases, and 6 bases lay between the germline ends. Germline V gene sequence: CDR1 GTSNPN, CDR2 SVGIG (reference sequence). CDR3 sequence (DNA): TGTGCCTGGACTGTCGCGAACACCGGGGAGCTGTTTTTT. It translates to CAWTVANTGELFF.

This sequence joins TRBV30 and TRBJ1-1; a weak D match, TRBD1 (5 bases). Per the germline V gene, CDR1 is GTSNPN and CDR2 is SVGIG (reference sequence). The V and J ends lost 0 bases and 2 bases respectively, with 10 bases between them. The CDR3 length is 14 residues. The CDR3 loop reads CAWSVGASNTEAFF. CDR3 coding DNA: TGTGCCTGGAGTGTCGGGGCATCCAACACTGAAGCTTTCTTT.

This rearrangement joins TRBV4-3 to TRBJ2-7; 10 nucleotides match TRBD2. CDR3 length: 19 amino acids. Germline-derived CDR1 and CDR2 are LGHNA and YSLEER. Trimming took 2 bases from V and 2 from J; bases not matched to a gene: 15. The CDR3 DNA follows: TGCGCCAGCAGCCAATCGCTCGGGGCTAGCGGGGGCCCCGCCTACGAGCAGTACTTC. Translated: CASSQSLGASGGPAYEQYF.

Of note for this clone: The sample contains more than one DNA sequence encoding this CDR3. V gene TRBV5-1 combines with J gene TRBJ2-5; D unresolved. The CDR3 has 12 residues. Germline V CDR1 and CDR2: SGHRS, YFSETQ. V gave up 4 bases and J gave up 0 bases, with 4 bases separating them. The CDR3 DNA follows: TGCGCCAGCAGCCTAGACCAAGAGACCCAGTACTTC. This codes for CASSLDQETQYF.

J is TRBJ2-7 and V is TRBV20-1; tentative D call: TRBD1 (6 bases). Germline loops: CDR1 DFQATT, CDR2 SNEGSKA (reference sequence). There are 13 residues in the CDR3. Deletions cut 3 bases from V and 3 bases from J, with 12 bases between. CDR3 protein: CSASGDIHYEQYF. CDR3 DNA: TGCAGTGCTAGTGGGGACATCCACTACGAGCAGTACTTC.

The V call is TRBV29-1, the J call TRBJ1-2; 10 bases are a match to TRBD1. This CDR3 has 11 residues. CDR1 SQVTM and CDR2 ANQGSEA come from the germline V gene. V dropped 7 bases and J dropped 7; count of bases not matched to a gene: 3. This CDR3 is CSAGTGAGYTF. The CDR3, as DNA: TGCAGCGCAGGGACAGGGGCTGGCTACACCTTC.

CDR3 loop: CASSQDWAGTGFSGNTIYF. The CDR3 DNA follows: TGTGCCAGCAGCCAAGATTGGGCCGGGACAGGGTTCTCTGGAAACACCATATATTTT. This chain joins TRBV4-2 and TRBJ1-3, with 9 nucleotides matching TRBD1. Germline-derived CDR1 and CDR2 are LGHNA and YNFKEQ. V gave up 0 bases and J gave up 0 bases; unmatched junction bases: 9. CDR3 size: 19 residues.

V gene TRBV18 combines with J gene TRBJ1-2; perhaps TRBD1 as D (6 bases). V dropped 2 bases and J dropped 6 bases, with 10 bases sitting between them. CDR3 length: 13 residues. The germline CDR1 and CDR2 sequences are KGHSH and LQKENI. CDR3 sequence: CASSPNGGDGYTF. The CDR3 DNA is TGTGCCAGCTCACCAAACGGGGGCGATGGCTACACCTTC. Combining the CDR3 with reference TRBV18 and TRBJ1-2 gives the whole variable domain NAGVMQNPRHLVRRRGQEARLRCSPMKGHSHVYWYRQLPEEGLKFMVYLQKENIIDESGMPKERFSAEFPKEGPSILRIQQVVRGDSAAYFCASSPNGGDGYTFGSGTRLTVV.

J is TRBJ2-2 and V is TRBV24-1; TRBD1 is a possible D gene (6 bases). Germline CDR1 reads KGHDR; CDR2 reads SFDVKD. V dropped 9 bases and J dropped 4 bases, with 11 bases sitting between them. This CDR3 spans 13 amino acids. The CDR3 DNA is TGTGCCACCGAAGGGGGTTTCACCGGGGAGCTGTTTTTT. Amino acids: CATEGGFTGELFF.